Below, 9 T cell receptor beta chains from the same sample are listed, as sequenced in a study of cytomegalovirus exposure and HLA in healthy donors. Generated by immunoSEQ multiplex PCR, the TCRdb table keeps only in-frame clones and is missing some. The sample yields about 280,000 clones, roughly 90% seen once. The sample was PBMCs. These receptor sequences come from a woman between 18 and 29 years old in good health and CMV-seronegative.

The V gene is TRBV2, the J gene TRBJ2-4, with TRBD2 matching over 10 bases. Trimming cost V 7 bases and J 0 bases; bases outside gene matches: 6. Germline CDR1 reads SNHLY; CDR2 reads FYNNEI. CDR3 length: 16 residues. CDR3 in DNA: TGTGCCAGCATCCCTAGCGGGAGTCTAGCCAAAAACATTCAGTACTTC. Translated, it gives CASIPSGSLAKNIQYF.

This clone was detected only once. The rearrangement joins TRBV6-5 to TRBJ1-5, with D possibly being TRBD1 (5 bases). The CDR3 loop spans 15 amino acids. Deletions cut 5 bases from V and 1 base from J, with 12 bases between. Germline assignment: CDR1 MNHEY and CDR2 SVGAGI. The CDR3 is CASSPTGESNQPQHF. In nucleotides, the CDR3 is TGTGCCAGCAGTCCCACAGGCGAGAGCAATCAGCCCCAGCATTTT.

The V gene is TRBV7-6, the J gene TRBJ2-3; possibly TRBD2 for D (6 bases). The CDR3 loop spans 15 amino acids. Deletions cut 5 bases from V and 2 bases from J, with 14 bases between. Germline-derived CDR1 and CDR2 are SGHVS and FNYEAQ. CDR3 in amino acids: CASSSTGLITDTQYF. DNA for the CDR3: TGTGCCAGCAGCAGTACGGGACTCATCACAGATACGCAGTATTTT.

The chain carries TRBV4-1 and TRBJ2-7; 9 bases map to TRBD2. CDR1 and CDR2 from the germline V gene are MGHRA and YSYEKL. The length of the CDR3 is 19 residues. Trimming at V came to 0 bases and at J to 0 bases, leaving 12 bases not matched to a gene. The CDR3 sequence: CASSQDLPPVAGDSYEQYF. CDR3 nucleotides: TGCGCCAGCAGCCAAGATCTTCCCCCCGTAGCGGGAGACTCCTACGAGCAGTACTTC.

The J gene is TRBJ1-4, the V gene TRBV18; 7 bases match TRBD1. CDR1 is KGHSH and CDR2 is LQKENI in the germline V gene. J lost 2 bases, V lost 6 bases, and 3 bases had no gene match. The CDR3 spans 14 residues. CDR3 in amino acids: CASSYRGTNEKLFF. The CDR3 nucleotides read TGTGCCAGCTCTTACAGGGGTACTAATGAAAAACTGTTTTTT.

This rearrangement joins TRBV18 to TRBJ2-3; 12 bases agree with TRBD2. The CDR3 extends over 20 amino acids. Germline V lookup: CDR1 KGHSH, CDR2 LQKENI. Germline trimming cut 6 bases from V and 1 base from J; bases unmatched to any gene: 17. As DNA, the CDR3 is TGTGCCAGCTCGCCGCCCGGACGCTGGGGACTAGCGGGTGGCACAGATACGCAGTATTTT. Translation: CASSPPGRWGLAGGTDTQYF.

The chain employs TRBV28 and TRBJ2-5; TRBD2 matches at 14 bases. Germline assignment: CDR1 MDHEN and CDR2 SYDVKM. The CDR3 runs 16 residues. The V gene end was trimmed by 7 bases and the J gene end by 5 bases; junction bases not matched to a gene: 9. The CDR3 protein is CASTPGLAGVQETQYF. In DNA form, the CDR3 reads TGTGCCAGCACCCCGGGACTAGCGGGAGTGCAGGAGACCCAGTACTTC. The full variable domain, its missing parts supplied by reference TRBV28 and TRBJ2-5, is DVKVTQSSRYLVKRTGEKVFLECVQDMDHENMFWYRQDPGLGLRLIYFSYDVKMKEKGDIPEGYSVSREKKERFSLILESASTNQTSMYLCASTPGLAGVQETQYFGPGTRLLVL.

The J gene is TRBJ2-2, the V gene TRBV29-1; 9 nucleotides line up with TRBD1. Germline values: CDR1 SQVTM, CDR2 ANQGSEA. V lost 7 bases to trimming and J lost 4 bases; unmatched junction nucleotides: 4. CDR3 length: 13 residues. CDR3 sequence: CSGTTGGTGELFF. The CDR3 coding sequence is TGCAGCGGGACGACAGGGGGCACCGGGGAGCTGTTTTTT.

This chain uses TRBV28 with TRBJ2-3; a weak D match, TRBD1 (5 bases). CDR3 length: 14 residues. Germline V gene sequence: CDR1 MDHEN, CDR2 SYDVKM. V was pared by 5 bases and J by 4 bases, with 13 bases between. This chain's CDR3 is CASSLQGLPDTQYF. For the CDR3, the DNA is TGTGCCAGCAGTCTCCAGGGATTGCCAGATACGCAGTATTTT.